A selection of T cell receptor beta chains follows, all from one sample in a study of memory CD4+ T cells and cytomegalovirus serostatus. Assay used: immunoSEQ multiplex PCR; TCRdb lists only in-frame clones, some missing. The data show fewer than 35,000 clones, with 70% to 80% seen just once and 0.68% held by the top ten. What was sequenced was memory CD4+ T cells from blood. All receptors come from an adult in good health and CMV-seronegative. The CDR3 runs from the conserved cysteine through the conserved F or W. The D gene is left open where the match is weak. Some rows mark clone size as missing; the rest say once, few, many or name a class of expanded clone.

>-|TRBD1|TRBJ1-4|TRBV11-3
CASSRDRVGEKLFF
TGTGCCAGCAGCCGGGACAGGGTAGGGGAAAAACTGTTTTTT
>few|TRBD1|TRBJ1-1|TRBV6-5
CASSWDRVTEAFF
TGTGCCAGCAGTTGGGACAGGGTGACTGAAGCTTTCTTT
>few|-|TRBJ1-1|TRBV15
CATSRGETEAFF
TGTGCCACCAGCAGAGGGGAGACTGAAGCTTTCTTT
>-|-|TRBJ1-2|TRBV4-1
CASRLSTGAPYGYTF
TGCGCCAGCAGACTTTCTACGGGGGCTCCCTATGGCTACACCTTC
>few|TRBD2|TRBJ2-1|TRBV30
CAWSDGTSGGAFEQFF
TGTGCCTGGAGTGACGGGACTAGCGGGGGGGCTTTTGAGCAGTTCTTC
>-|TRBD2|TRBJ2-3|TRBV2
CASTRGTMGGGTDTQYF
TGTGCCAGCACCCGAGGAACAATGGGGGGGGGCACAGATACGCAGTATTTT
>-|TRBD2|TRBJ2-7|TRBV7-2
CASSLRAGGSYEQYF
TGTGCCAGCAGCTTGAGAGCGGGGGGCTCCTACGAGCAGTACTTC
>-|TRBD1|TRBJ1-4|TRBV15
CATSRDGVPTGAGREKLFF
TGTGCCACCAGCAGAGATGGCGTGCCGACAGGGGCCGGGAGAGAAAAACTGTTTTTT
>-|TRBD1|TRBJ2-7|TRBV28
CASSPTGRSYEQYF
TGTGCCAGCAGCCCGACAGGGCGCTCCTACGAGCAGTACTTC
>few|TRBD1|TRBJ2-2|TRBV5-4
CASSSGTGGFNTGELFF
TGTGCCAGCAGCTCAGGGACAGGGGGCTTCAACACCGGGGAGCTGTTTTTT
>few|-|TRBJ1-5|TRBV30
CAWSPDSNQPQHF
TGTGCCTGGAGTCCCGACAGTAATCAGCCCCAGCATTTT
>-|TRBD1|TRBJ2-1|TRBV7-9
CASSLGGTDPFQFF
TGTGCCAGCAGCTTAGGGGGGACAGACCCTTTTCAGTTCTTC
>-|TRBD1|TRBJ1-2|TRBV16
CASTIQGADGYTF
TGTGCCAGCACCATACAGGGGGCAGATGGCTACACCTTC
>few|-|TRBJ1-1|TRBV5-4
CASSFGSGTQEAFF
TGTGCCAGCAGCTTTGGGAGTGGAACGCAAGAAGCTTTCTTT
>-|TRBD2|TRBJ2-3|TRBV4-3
CASSQDPPSGGLGTDTQYF
TGCGCCAGCAGCCAAGATCCCCCTAGCGGGGGGCTGGGCACAGATACGCAGTATTTT
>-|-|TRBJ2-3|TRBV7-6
CASSREQGTDTQYF
TGTGCCAGCAGCCGAGAACAGGGTACAGATACGCAGTATTTT